A selection of T cell receptor beta chains follows, all from one sample in a study of blood T cell repertoires in COVID-19. The method was immunoSEQ multiplex PCR; TCRdb's version includes in-frame clones alone and lacks a portion of them. This sample has 400,000 to 550,000 clones, with around nine tenths found just once. The sequenced material came from PBMCs or T cells enriched from blood (not recorded which). The receptors derive from a woman aged 18 to 35 with acute COVID-19. Both conserved end residues are part of each CDR3. D genes are given only for firm matches. A clone size is listed for some rows: how often the clone was seen (once, few, many), or a class if it is expanded.

TRBD1,TRBJ1-2,TRBV4-1,few,CASSQDPTGGGLYGYTF,TGCGCCAGCAGCCAAGACCCAACAGGGGGCGGCTTATATGGCTACACCTTC
TRBD2,TRBJ2-1,TRBV5-6,.,CASSLAGLAGGNEQFF,TGTGCCAGCAGCTTGGCCGGACTAGCGGGAGGAAATGAGCAGTTCTTC
TRBD2,TRBJ2-3,TRBV7-9,.,CASSLVRGGYTDTQYF,TGTGCCAGCAGCTTAGTGCGGGGGGGCTACACAGATACGCAGTATTTT
.,TRBJ2-2,TRBV28,.,CASSTNSVGGELFF,TGTGCCAGCAGCACCAATAGCGTCGGCGGGGAGCTGTTTTTT
TRBD1,TRBJ1-6,TRBV5-1,.,CASSLATGDSPLHF,TGCGCCAGCAGCCTAGCGACAGGGGATTCACCCCTCCACTTT
.,TRBJ1-1,TRBV10-2,.,CASSYLNTEAFF,TGCGCCAGCAGCTACTTGAACACTGAAGCTTTCTTT
TRBD1,TRBJ1-1,TRBV7-2,.,CASSPRTGNTEAFF,TGTGCCAGCAGCCCCCGGACAGGGAACACTGAAGCTTTCTTT
.,TRBJ1-2,TRBV5-5,.,CASRDEGGALYGYTF,TGTGCCAGCAGGGATGAGGGGGGGGCCTTATATGGCTACACCTTC
.,TRBJ1-2,TRBV6-5,once,CASRTQSENYGYTF,TGTGCCAGCAGAACCCAAAGTGAGAACTATGGCTACACCTTC
.,TRBJ2-2,TRBV24-1,.,CATSDFGQTNTGELFF,TGTGCCACCAGTGATTTTGGACAAACGAACACCGGGGAGCTGTTTTTT
.,TRBJ1-5,TRBV3-1/TRBV3-2,few,CASSQRGGNQPQHF,TGTGCCAGCAGCCAACGGGGGGGCAATCAGCCCCAGCATTTT
TRBD2,TRBJ2-3,TRBV12-3/TRBV12-4,.,CASSRGEDTQYF,TGTGCCAGCAGTCGGGGGGAAGATACGCAGTATTTT
TRBD2,TRBJ2-2,TRBV7-6,.,CASSPLLAGGRSNTGELFF,TGTGCCAGCAGCCCTCTACTAGCGGGGGGGCGGTCGAACACCGGGGAGCTGTTTTTT
TRBD1,TRBJ2-5,TRBV6-1,.,CASSVIRMTGYETQYF,TGTGCCAGCAGTGTAATTAGAATGACAGGGTACGAGACCCAGTACTTC
.,TRBJ1-5,TRBV5-8,.,CASSPPPGQKISNQPQHF,TGTGCCAGCAGCCCGCCACCGGGACAAAAAATTAGCAATCAGCCCCAGCATTTT
.,TRBJ2-2,TRBV5-1,.,CASSLVTAGDYTGELFF,TGCGCCAGCAGCTTGGTAACGGCAGGGGATTACACCGGGGAGCTGTTTTTT
TRBD1,TRBJ2-7,TRBV7-9,.,CASSFPGTGGFHEQYF,TGTGCCAGCAGCTTTCCCGGGACAGGGGGCTTCCACGAGCAGTACTTC
.,TRBJ1-5,TRBV6-5,.,CASSYSGPGDQPQHF,TGTGCCAGCAGTTACTCTGGCCCCGGGGATCAGCCCCAGCATTTT
.,TRBJ1-1,TRBV9,.,CASSSQGAPNTEAFF,TGTGCCAGCAGCTCACAAGGGGCCCCTAACACTGAAGCTTTCTTT
.,TRBJ2-7,TRBV29-1,.,CSVDDDGYEQYF,TGCAGCGTTGATGACGACGGGTACGAGCAGTACTTC
TRBD1,TRBJ2-3,TRBV6-1,.,CASSVISGTGKADTQYF,TGTGCCAGCAGTGTTATATCCGGGACAGGGAAGGCAGATACGCAGTATTTT
.,TRBJ2-3,TRBV20-1,.,CSASEGDGTDTQYF,TGCAGTGCTAGTGAGGGAGATGGCACAGATACGCAGTATTTT